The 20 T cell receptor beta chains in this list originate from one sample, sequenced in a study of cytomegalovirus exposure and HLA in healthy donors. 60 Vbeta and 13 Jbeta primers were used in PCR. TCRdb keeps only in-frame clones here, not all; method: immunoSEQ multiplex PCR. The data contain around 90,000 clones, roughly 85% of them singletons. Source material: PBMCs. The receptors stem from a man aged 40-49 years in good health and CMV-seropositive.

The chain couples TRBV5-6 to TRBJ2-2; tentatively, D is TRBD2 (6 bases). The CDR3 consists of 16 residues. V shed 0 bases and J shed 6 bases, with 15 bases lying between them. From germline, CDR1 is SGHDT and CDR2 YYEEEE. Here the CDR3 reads CASSLGPGRGPGELFF. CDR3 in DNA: TGTGCCAGCAGCTTGGGTCCGGGGCGGGGTCCCGGGGAGCTGTTTTTT.

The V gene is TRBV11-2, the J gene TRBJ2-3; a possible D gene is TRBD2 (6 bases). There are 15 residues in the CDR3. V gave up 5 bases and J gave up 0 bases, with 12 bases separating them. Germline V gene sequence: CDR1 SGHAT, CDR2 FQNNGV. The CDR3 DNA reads TGTGCCAGCAGCGACCATAGCGGCAGCACAGATACGCAGTATTTT. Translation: CASSDHSGSTDTQYF.

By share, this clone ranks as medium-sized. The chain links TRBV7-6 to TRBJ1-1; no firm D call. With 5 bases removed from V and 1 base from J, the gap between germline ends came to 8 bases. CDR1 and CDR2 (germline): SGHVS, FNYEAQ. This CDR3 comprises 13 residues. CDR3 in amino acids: CASSLEGNTEAFF. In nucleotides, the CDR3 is TGTGCCAGCAGCCTCGAGGGGAACACTGAAGCTTTCTTT.

The CDR3 DNA follows: TGTGCCAGCAGTGATGGCCGATACTATGGCTACACCTTC. As protein: CASSDGRYYGYTF. The chain employs TRBV25-1 and TRBJ1-2; D is undetermined. Deletions cut 3 bases from V and 3 bases from J, with 8 bases between. Germline assignment: CDR1 MGHDK and CDR2 SYGVNS. The CDR3 extends over 13 amino acids.

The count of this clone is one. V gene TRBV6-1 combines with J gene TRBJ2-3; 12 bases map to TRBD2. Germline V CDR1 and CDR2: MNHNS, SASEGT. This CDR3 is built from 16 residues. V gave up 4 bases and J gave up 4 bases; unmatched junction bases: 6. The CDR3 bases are TGTGCCAGCAGTGCTACTAGCGGGGGGCTCGCAGATACGCAGTATTTT. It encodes CASSATSGGLADTQYF.

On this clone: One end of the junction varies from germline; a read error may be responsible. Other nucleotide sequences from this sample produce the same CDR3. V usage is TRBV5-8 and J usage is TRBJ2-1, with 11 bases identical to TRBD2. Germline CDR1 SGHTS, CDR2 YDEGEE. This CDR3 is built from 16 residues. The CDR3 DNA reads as TGCGCCAGCAGCCCCAGACTAGCGGGGTCCTACAATGAGCAGTTCTTC. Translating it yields CASSPRLAGSYNEQFF. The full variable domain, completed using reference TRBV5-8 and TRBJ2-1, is EAGVTQSPTHLIKTRGQQATLRCSPISGHTSVYWYQQALGLGLQFLLWYDEGEERNRGNFPPRFSGRQFPNYSSELNVNALELEDSALYLCASSPRLAGSYNEQFFGPGTRLTVL.

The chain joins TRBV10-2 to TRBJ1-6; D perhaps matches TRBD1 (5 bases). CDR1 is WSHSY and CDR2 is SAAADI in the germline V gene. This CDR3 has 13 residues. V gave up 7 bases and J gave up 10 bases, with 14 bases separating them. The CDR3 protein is CASTPERGSPLHF. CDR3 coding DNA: TGCGCCAGCACCCCAGAAAGGGGCTCACCCCTCCACTTT.

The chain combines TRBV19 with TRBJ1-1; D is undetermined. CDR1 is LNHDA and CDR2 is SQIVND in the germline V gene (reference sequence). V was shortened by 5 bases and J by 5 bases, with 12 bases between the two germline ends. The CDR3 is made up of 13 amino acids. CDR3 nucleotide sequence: TGTGCCAGTAGTCTTCTAAGTTATACTGAAGCTTTCTTT. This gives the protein CASSLLSYTEAFF. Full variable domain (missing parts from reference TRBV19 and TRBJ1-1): DGGITQSPKYLFRKEGQNVTLSCEQNLNHDAMYWYRQDPGQGLRLIYYSQIVNDFQKGDIAEGYSVSREKKESFPLTVTSAQKNPTAFYLCASSLLSYTEAFFGQGTRLTVV.

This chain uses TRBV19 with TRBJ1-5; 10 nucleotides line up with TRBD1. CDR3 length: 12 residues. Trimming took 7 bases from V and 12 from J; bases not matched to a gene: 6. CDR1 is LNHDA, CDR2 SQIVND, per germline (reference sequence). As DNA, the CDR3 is TGTGCCAGTAACCCGACAGGGGGCGACCAGCATTTT. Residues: CASNPTGGDQHF.

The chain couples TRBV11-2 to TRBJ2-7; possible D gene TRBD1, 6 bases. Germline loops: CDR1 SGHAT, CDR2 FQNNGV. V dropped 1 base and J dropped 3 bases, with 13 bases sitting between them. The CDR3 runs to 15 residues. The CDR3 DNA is TGTGCCAGCAGCTTAGCCCCGGGACACAGCTACGAGCAGTACTTC. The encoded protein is CASSLAPGHSYEQYF.

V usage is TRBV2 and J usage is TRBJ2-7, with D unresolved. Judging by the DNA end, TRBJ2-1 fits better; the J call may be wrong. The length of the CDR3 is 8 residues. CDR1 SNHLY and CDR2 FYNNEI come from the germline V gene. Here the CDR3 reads CASDKQFF. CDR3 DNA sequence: TGTGCCAGCGATAAACAGTTCTTC.

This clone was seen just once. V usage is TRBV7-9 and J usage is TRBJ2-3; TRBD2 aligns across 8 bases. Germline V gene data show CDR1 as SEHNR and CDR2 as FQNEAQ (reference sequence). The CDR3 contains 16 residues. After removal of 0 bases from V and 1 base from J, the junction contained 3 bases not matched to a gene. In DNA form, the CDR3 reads TGTGCCAGCAGCTTAGCAGCGGGAGTTGGCACAGATACGCAGTATTTT. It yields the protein CASSLAAGVGTDTQYF.

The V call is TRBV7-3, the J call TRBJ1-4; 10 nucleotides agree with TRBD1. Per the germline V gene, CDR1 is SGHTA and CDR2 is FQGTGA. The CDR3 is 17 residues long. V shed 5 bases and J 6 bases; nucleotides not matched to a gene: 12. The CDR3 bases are TGTGCCAGCAGCCCCCTGGGGGGGGGACAGGGGTATGAAAAACTGTTTTTT. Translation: CASSPLGGGQGYEKLFF.

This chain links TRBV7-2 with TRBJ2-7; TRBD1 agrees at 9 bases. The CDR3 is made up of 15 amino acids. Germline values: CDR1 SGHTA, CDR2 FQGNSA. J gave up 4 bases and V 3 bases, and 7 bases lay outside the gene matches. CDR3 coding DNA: TGTGCCAGCAGCTTGGCGGGACAGGGAAGGTACGAGCAGTACTTC. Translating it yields CASSLAGQGRYEQYF.

The CDR3 sequence is CASRSDRGGQPQHF. As DNA, the CDR3 is TGTGCCAGCAGATCGGACAGGGGGGGTCAGCCCCAGCATTTT. The chain links TRBV6-5 to TRBJ1-5; TRBD1 aligns across 10 bases. The CDR3 consists of 14 residues. Germline V gives CDR1 MNHEY, CDR2 SVGAGI. V was pared by 6 bases and J by 6 bases, with 5 bases of the junction left unmatched.

CDR3 region: CASSYRQGAKDTQYF. In nucleotides, the CDR3 is TGTGCCAGCAGTTACCGGCAGGGGGCCAAAGATACGCAGTATTTT. This rearrangement joins TRBV6-5 to TRBJ2-3, with 8 bases matching TRBD1. V lost 2 bases to trimming and J lost 5 bases; unmatched junction nucleotides: 6. The CDR3 is 15 amino acids. Per germline, CDR1 MNHEY and CDR2 SVGAGI.

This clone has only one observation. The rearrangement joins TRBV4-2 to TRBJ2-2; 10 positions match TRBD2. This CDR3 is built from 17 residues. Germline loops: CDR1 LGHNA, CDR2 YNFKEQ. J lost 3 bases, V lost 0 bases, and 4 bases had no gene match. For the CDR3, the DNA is TGTGCCAGCAGCCAAGAAGCGGGGGGGCCGGACACCGGGGAGCTGTTTTTT. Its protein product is CASSQEAGGPDTGELFF.

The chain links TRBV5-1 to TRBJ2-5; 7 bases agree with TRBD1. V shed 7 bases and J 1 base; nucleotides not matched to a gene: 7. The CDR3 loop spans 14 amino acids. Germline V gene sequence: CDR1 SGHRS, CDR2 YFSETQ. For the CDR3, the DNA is TGCGCCAGCGGCCAGGGACAGTCCCAAGAGACCCAGTACTTC. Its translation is CASGQGQSQETQYF.

This CDR3 is CASSYSDRWYEQYF. CDR3 nucleotides: TGTGCCAGCAGTTACTCCGACAGATGGTACGAGCAGTACTTC. The chain combines TRBV6-6 with TRBJ2-7; TRBD1 is a possible D gene (5 bases). CDR1 and CDR2 (germline): MNHNY, SVGAGI (reference sequence). The CDR3 loop spans 14 amino acids. The germline V and J ends were trimmed by 0 bases and 4 bases, with 10 bases remaining between them.

CDR3 amino acids: CASSESGQGRNEQFF. The CDR3 bases are TGTGCCAGCAGTGAATCGGGACAGGGGAGAAATGAGCAGTTCTTC. This sequence joins TRBV6-4 and TRBJ2-1, with 10 positions matching TRBD1. Germline values: CDR1 MRHNA, CDR2 SNTAGT. Unmatched junction bases numbered 6, after V lost 3 bases and J lost 7 bases. The length of the CDR3 is 15 residues.